The clone carrying this TCR beta chain was observed a few times. The target antigen is unknown. Other nucleotide sequences from this sample produce the same CDR3. The germline V and J ends were trimmed by 1 base and 4 bases, with 8 bases remaining between them. CDR3 length: 14 amino acids. CDR1 is LNHDA and CDR2 is SQIVND in the germline V gene (reference sequence). This entry comes from a study of shared clonotypes between healthy human individuals. General study findings and limits: Sampling used blood alone; tissue repertoires probably differ. The study found 4.5% to 6% of naive CD4 clonotypes shared across four donors. Donor clonotype sharing was expected to depend on sequencing depth.

In the naive CD8 group, cells lacked CD45RO and were positively selected for CCR7, so terminally differentiated effector memory CD45RA+ cells were left out. Original methodology: From ImmunoSEQ came sequences covering only the junction and carrying no quality scores, so filtering differed. Profiled with immunoSEQ multiplex PCR; TCRdb holds only in-frame clones, not every one. V, J and clone size were drawn from that table, and D and trimming were deduced from the DNA. This table has just over 2,000,000 clones, approximately 95% appearing once. This clonotype was obtained from a man aged 18 to 35 in good health. Material: naive CD8+ T cells sorted from blood. This sequence joins TRBV19 and TRBJ1-5; D call uncertain. The CDR3 bases are TGTGCCAGTAGTATAGGGTCGGGGAATCAGCCCCAGCATTTT. As protein: CASSIGSGNQPQHF.